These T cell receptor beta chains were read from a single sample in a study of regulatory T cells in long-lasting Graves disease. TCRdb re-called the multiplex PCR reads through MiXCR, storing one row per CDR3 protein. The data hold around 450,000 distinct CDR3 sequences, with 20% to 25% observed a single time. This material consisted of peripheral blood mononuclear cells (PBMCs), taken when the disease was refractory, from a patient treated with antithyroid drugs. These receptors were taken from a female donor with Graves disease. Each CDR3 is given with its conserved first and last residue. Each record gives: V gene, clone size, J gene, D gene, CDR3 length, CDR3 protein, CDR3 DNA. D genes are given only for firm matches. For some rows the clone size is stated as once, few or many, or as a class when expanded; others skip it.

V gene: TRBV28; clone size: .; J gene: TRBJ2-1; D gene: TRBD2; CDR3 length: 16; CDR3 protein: CASSLPLAADPNEQFF; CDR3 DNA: TGTGCCAGCAGTTTGCCCCTAGCGGCCGACCCCAATGAGCAGTTCTTC
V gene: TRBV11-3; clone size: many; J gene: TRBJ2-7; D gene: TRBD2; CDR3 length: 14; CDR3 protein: CASSLRREVDEQYF; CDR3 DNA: TGTGCCAGCAGCTTACGGCGGGAGGTCGACGAGCAGTACTTC
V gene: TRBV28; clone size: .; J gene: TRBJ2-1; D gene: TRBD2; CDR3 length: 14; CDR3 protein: CASRREGMNNEQFF; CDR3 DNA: TGTGCCAGCAGAAGGGAGGGAATGAACAATGAGCAGTTCTTC
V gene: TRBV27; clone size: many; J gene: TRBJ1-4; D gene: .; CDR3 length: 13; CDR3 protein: CASSGSPNEKLFF; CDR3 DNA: TGTGCCAGCAGCGGCTCCCCTAATGAAAAACTGTTTTTT
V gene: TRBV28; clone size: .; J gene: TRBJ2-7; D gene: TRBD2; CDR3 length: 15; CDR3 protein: CASSFRSSGAYEQYF; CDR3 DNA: TGTGCCAGCAGTTTTCGGTCTAGCGGGGCCTACGAGCAGTACTTC
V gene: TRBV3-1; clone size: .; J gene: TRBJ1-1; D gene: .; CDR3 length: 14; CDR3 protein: CASSQVPRDTEAFF; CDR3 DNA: TGTGCCAGCAGCCAAGTCCCCAGGGACACTGAAGCTTTCTTT
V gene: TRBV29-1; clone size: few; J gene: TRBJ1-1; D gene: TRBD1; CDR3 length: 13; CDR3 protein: CSVVGQVNTEAFF; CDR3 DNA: TGCAGCGTTGTGGGACAGGTGAACACTGAAGCTTTCTTT
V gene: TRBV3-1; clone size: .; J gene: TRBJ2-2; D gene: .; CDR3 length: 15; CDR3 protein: CASSPQGLLTGELFF; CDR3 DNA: TGTGCCAGCAGCCCCCAGGGTCTCCTCACCGGGGAGCTGTTTTTT
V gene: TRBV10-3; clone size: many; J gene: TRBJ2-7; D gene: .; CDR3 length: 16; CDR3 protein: CAISDQGGRSSYEQYF; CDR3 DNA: TGTGCCATCAGTGACCAAGGGGGACGGAGCTCCTACGAGCAGTACTTC
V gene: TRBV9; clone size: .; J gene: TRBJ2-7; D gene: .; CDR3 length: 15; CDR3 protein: CASSARDGSSYEQYF; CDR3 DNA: TGTGCCAGCAGCGCCAGGGACGGCAGCTCCTACGAGCAGTACTTC
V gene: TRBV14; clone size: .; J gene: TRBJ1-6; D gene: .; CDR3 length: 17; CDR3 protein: CASSQGGEVGFGSPLHF; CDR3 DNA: TGTGCCAGCAGCCAAGGCGGCGAAGTGGGGTTCGGGTCACCCCTCCACTTT
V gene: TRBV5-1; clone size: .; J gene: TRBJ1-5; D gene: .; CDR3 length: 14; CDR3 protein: CASSLQQDNQPQHF; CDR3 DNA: TGCGCCAGCAGCTTGCAACAGGACAATCAGCCCCAGCATTTT
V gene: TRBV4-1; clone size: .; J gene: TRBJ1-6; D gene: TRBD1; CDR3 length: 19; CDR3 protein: CASSQIPGQGATYNSPLHF; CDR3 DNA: TGCGCCAGCAGCCAAATACCGGGACAGGGGGCCACCTATAATTCACCCCTCCACTTT
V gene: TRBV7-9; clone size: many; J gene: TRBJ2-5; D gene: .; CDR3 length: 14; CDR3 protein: CASSLPLYQETQYF; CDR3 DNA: TGTGCCAGCAGCTTACCATTGTACCAAGAGACCCAGTACTTC
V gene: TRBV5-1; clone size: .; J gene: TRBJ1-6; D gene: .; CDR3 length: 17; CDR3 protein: CASSLAVSTTADSPLHF; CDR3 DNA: TGCGCCAGCAGCTTGGCCGTCAGCACCACAGCGGATTCACCCCTCCACTTT
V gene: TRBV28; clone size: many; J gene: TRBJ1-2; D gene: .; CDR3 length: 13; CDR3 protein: CASGGKLNYGYTF; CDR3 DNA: TGTGCCAGCGGGGGGAAGCTTAACTATGGCTACACCTTC
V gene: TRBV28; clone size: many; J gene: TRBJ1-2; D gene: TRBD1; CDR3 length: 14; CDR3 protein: CASRTGQGNYGYTF; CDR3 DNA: TGTGCCAGCAGGACGGGACAGGGGAACTATGGCTACACCTTC
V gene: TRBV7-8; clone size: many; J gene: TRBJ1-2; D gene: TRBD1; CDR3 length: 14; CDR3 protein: CASSPGTGTYGYTF; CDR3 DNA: TGTGCCAGCAGTCCCGGGACAGGGACCTATGGCTACACCTTC
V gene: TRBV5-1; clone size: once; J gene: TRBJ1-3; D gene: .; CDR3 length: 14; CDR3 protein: CASSFGTTGNTIYF; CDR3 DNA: TGCGCCAGCAGCTTCGGGACAACTGGAAACACCATATATTTT
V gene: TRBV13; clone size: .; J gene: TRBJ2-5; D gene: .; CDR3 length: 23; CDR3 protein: CASSPSPLQIGRPPGLNQETQYF; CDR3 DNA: TGTGCCAGCAGCCCTTCACCCCTCCAAATTGGGCGGCCCCCAGGGTTAAACCAAGAGACCCAGTACTTC
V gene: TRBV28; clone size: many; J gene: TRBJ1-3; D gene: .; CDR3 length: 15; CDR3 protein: CASSNIGGAGNTIYF; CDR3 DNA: TGTGCCAGCTCCAACATCGGAGGGGCTGGAAACACCATATATTTT
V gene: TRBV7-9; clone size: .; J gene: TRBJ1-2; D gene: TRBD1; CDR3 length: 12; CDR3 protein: CATLGGGSGYTF; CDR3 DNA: TGTGCCACCCTGGGAGGGGGCTCTGGCTACACCTTC
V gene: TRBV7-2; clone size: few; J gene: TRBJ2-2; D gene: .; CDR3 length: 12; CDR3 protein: CASSLFRGELFF; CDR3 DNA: TGTGCCAGCAGCCTCTTCCGGGGGGAGCTGTTTTTT
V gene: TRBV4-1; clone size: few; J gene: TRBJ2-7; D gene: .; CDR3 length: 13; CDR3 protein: CASSQGADTEQYF; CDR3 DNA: TGCGCCAGCAGCCAAGGGGCGGACACCGAGCAGTACTTC
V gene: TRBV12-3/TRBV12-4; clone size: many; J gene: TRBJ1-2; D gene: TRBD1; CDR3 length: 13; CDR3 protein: CASSPGQIYGYTF; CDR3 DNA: TGTGCCAGCAGTCCGGGACAGATCTATGGCTACACCTTC
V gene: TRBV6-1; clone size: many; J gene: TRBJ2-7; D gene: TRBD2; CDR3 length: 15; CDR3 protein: CASRSGLAQDYEQYF; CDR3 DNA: TGTGCCAGCAGATCGGGACTAGCGCAAGACTACGAGCAGTACTTC
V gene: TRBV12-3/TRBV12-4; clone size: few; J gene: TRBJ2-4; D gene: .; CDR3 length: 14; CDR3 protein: CASSLLENKNIQYF; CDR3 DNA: TGTGCCAGCAGTTTGCTGGAGAATAAAAACATTCAGTACTTC
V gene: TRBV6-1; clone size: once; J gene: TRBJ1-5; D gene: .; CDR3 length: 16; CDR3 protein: CASSPSVGYSNQPQHF; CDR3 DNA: TGTGCCAGCAGTCCCAGTGTAGGCTATAGCAATCAGCCCCAGCATTTT
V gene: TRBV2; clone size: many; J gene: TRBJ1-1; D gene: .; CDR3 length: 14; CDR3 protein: CASSEEDSTIKAFF; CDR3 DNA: TGTGCCAGCAGTGAAGAAGACAGTACAATCAAAGCTTTCTTT
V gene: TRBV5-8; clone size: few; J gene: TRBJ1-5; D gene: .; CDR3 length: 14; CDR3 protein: CASSLDFGNQPQHF; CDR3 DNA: TGTGCCAGCAGCTTGGACTTCGGTAATCAGCCCCAGCATTTT
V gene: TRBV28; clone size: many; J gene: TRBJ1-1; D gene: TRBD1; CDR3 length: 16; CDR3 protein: CASSPPDRPLNTEAFF; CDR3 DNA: TGTGCCAGCAGTCCGCCGGACAGGCCTTTGAACACTGAAGCTTTCTTT
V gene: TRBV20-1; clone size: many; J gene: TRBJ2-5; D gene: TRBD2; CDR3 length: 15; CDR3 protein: CSATQPGLGGKTQYF; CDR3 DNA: TGCAGTGCTACCCAACCGGGACTAGGAGGGAAGACCCAGTACTTC
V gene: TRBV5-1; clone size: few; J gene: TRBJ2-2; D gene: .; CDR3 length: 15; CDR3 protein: CASSLEGTTTGELFF; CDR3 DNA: TGCGCCAGCAGCTTGGAAGGGACAACCACCGGGGAGCTGTTTTTT